This paragraph reports one T cell receptor (beta chain). The antigen is not known. Deletions cut 5 bases from V and 6 bases from J, with 11 bases between. There are 12 residues in the CDR3. This record comes from a study of T cell repertoires in cytomegalovirus infection. Study-wide context: It can be stated that public TCR beta signatures indicated CMV infection as well as a matching HLA type.

Study-level points and caveats: The ex vivo response was dominated by HLA-C-restricted CMV-specific TCR beta clonotypes. Adding up the frequency of public TCR beta families identified people who carried CMV plus the relevant HLA.

A single record per CDR3 protein comes from TCRdb applying MiXCR to the reads. The profile shows some 680,000 distinct CDR3 sequences, roughly 35% of them singletons. The sequenced sample consisted of PBMCs. The rearrangement joins TRBV12-3 or TRBV12-4 to TRBJ2-7, with D possibly being TRBD1 (6 bases). The clonotype was recovered from a human donor in good health (CMV status not recorded). Some clones in this sample may be carry-over from other donors' samples. As DNA, the CDR3 is TGTGCCAGCAGTCCAGGACAGCGCGAGCAGTACTTC. Translated: CASSPGQREQYF.